The source of this T cell receptor beta chain is a study of somatic mutations in cytotoxic T cells in rheumatoid arthritis. Study in general: Immediately following diagnosis and ahead of any treatment, patient blood (approximately 33 ml EDTA) was drawn. Findings and limits, study-wide: Exceedance of 20% of CD8+ cells by the largest CD8+ clone occurred in about an eighth of the roughly 65 patients. Among rheumatoid arthritis patients and age-matched healthy controls, CD8+ T-cell clonality was not significantly different.

Positive selection with magnetic beads achieved the isolation of CD4+ and CD8+ cells, followed by a flow cytometry check of purity. Sequencing used immunoSEQ multiplex PCR; TCRdb keeps in-frame clones, though not all of them. Counted here are several thousand clones, around 80% occurring once; the ten biggest clones make up 9.5% to 12%. This clone was seen once. Its target is not known. V lost 2 bases to trimming and J lost 5 bases; unmatched junction nucleotides: 7. There are 16 residues in the CDR3. CDR1 is WSHSY and CDR2 is SAAADI in the germline V gene. This receptor was taken from an adult with rheumatoid arthritis. V is TRBV10-2 and J is TRBJ2-5; 11 bases fit TRBD1. The sample comprised CD8+ T cells sorted from blood. The chain's CDR3 is CASSEGQGALLETQYF. The CDR3 DNA follows: TGCGCCAGCAGTGAGGGACAGGGGGCTCTTTTGGAGACCCAGTACTTC.